This TCR beta chain was identified in a study of blood T cells in healthy people across ages. Next came a second PCR, run for about 7 to 12 cycles, which used a sample-barcoded 5' primer along with a J-beta primer mix. All cDNA molecules were each tagged by a template-switch adaptor with 12 random nucleotides. Using its own MiXCR run on the 5' RACE reads, TCRdb lists one record per CDR3 protein. The data contain 1,800,000 or so distinct CDR3 sequences, around 42% of them seen just once; the ten biggest clones take up 23%. Study results and limitations: Per million T cells, TCR beta diversity dropped roughly linearly as age increased.

Germline lookup yields CDR1 ENHRY and CDR2 SYGVKD. V dropped 7 bases and J dropped 1; count of bases not matched to a gene: 1. The CDR3 extends over 13 amino acids. Donor samples were obtained from healthy Caucasian individuals from Russia, aged about 6 to 90. This clonotype occurred a few times. The antigen is undetermined. The V and J genes are TRBV10-3 and TRBJ2-1; 7 bases align to TRBD1. Sequencing input: blood. The TCR originated in a human donor in good health. In DNA, the CDR3 is TGTGCCATCACAGGGGGATCCTACAATGAGCAGTTCTTC. It is translated as CAITGGSYNEQFF.